Listed below are T cell receptor beta chains from one sample, sequenced in a study of T-cell reconstitution after alpha-beta-depleted transplantation in children. Each CDR3 protein is one row after TCRdb ran MiXCR on the PCR reads. Among about 980,000 distinct CDR3 sequences listed, roughly 29% were seen once. The sequencing used PBMCs, mostly from graft donor cells, collected 360 days after TCRalphabeta/CD19-depleted stem cell transplant. All receptors derive from a boy younger than two who had a stem cell transplant for SCID, so the T cells may come from the graft donor. The CDR3 runs from the conserved cysteine through the conserved F or W. The order of the fields is J gene, clone size, V gene, D gene, CDR3 protein, CDR3 DNA. A D gene is named only where the DNA matches it firmly. Size is stated for part of the rows, as once, few or many counts, or as a class when the clone is expanded.

>TRBJ2-5|-|TRBV20-1|-
CSAREATQRETQYF
TGCAGTGCTAGAGAGGCCACACAGAGAGAGACCCAGTACTTC
>TRBJ2-3|-|TRBV9|TRBD2
CAIQPKGLAGADTQYF
TGTGCCATACAACCGAAGGGGCTAGCGGGCGCAGATACGCAGTATTTT
>TRBJ2-1|-|TRBV20-1|TRBD2
CSARVGTSGGYNEQFF
TGCAGTGCTAGAGTCGGCACTAGCGGGGGATACAATGAGCAGTTCTTC
>TRBJ2-2|few|TRBV20-1|-
CSVPDRRNTGELFF
TGCAGTGTCCCGGACAGAAGAAACACCGGGGAGCTGTTTTTT
>TRBJ2-5|many|TRBV6-2/TRBV6-3|TRBD2
CASTALPELARNQETQYF
TGTGCCAGCACCGCCTTGCCGGAACTAGCGAGGAACCAAGAGACCCAGTACTTC
>TRBJ2-1|-|TRBV12-3/TRBV12-4|-
CASSYRPLNPISYNEQFF
TGTGCCAGCAGTTACCGACCACTAAACCCCATCTCCTACAATGAGCAGTTCTTC
>TRBJ2-3|few|TRBV7-8|TRBD1
CASRNWTGRTDTQYF
TGTGCCAGCAGGAACTGGACAGGGAGGACAGATACGCAGTATTTT
>TRBJ2-7|-|TRBV5-5|-
CASSLFGDYEQYF
TGTGCCAGCAGCTTGTTCGGAGACTACGAGCAGTACTTC
>TRBJ1-1|-|TRBV6-2/TRBV6-3|-
CASTPTTVNTEAFF
TGTGCCAGCACCCCAACGACAGTGAACACTGAAGCTTTCTTT
>TRBJ2-5|-|TRBV15|-
CATSFQPGGVGTQYF
TGTGCCACCAGCTTCCAACCAGGGGGGGTCGGTACCCAGTACTTC
>TRBJ1-5|few|TRBV12-3/TRBV12-4|-
CASSRVNNQPQHF
TGTGCCAGCAGTCGGGTTAACAATCAGCCCCAGCATTTT
>TRBJ2-2|few|TRBV7-7|TRBD2
CASSNPTGGGRGELFF
TGTGCCAGCAGCAATCCGACGGGAGGGGGGCGCGGGGAGCTGTTTTTT
>TRBJ2-7|-|TRBV10-3|-
CAISEISRSYEQYF
TGTGCCATCAGTGAGATCAGCAGGTCCTACGAGCAGTACTTC
>TRBJ2-5|-|TRBV5-1|-
CASSLRGLNQETQYF
TGCGCCAGCAGCTTACGGGGCCTAAACCAAGAGACCCAGTACTTC
>TRBJ2-3|few|TRBV28|-
CASSFVPPNTQYF
TGTGCCAGCAGTTTTGTGCCGCCGAATACGCAGTATTTT
>TRBJ2-1|-|TRBV7-2|TRBD2
CASSLFGGGYYNEQFF
TGTGCCAGCAGCTTATTTGGGGGGGGGTATTACAATGAGCAGTTCTTC